This TCR beta chain derives from a study of spatial heterogeneity in lung cancer. Broader study findings: Intratumoral expanded alpha and beta TCR counts were found to track tumor mutation counts.

After removal of 4 bases from V and 8 bases from J, the junction contained 4 bases not matched to a gene. Germline V gene lookup returns CDR1 SGHTA and CDR2 FQGNSA. The CDR3 sequence is 13 residues long. Time point noted: sample taken at primary tumor resection. This clonotype was seen repeatedly, ten times or more. No antigen is known for it. The library was designed around alpha chains, so this beta chain is a stray read whose abundance carries little weight. TCRdb ran MiXCR on the 5' RACE reads and lists one entry per CDR3 protein. The sample includes 13,000 or so distinct CDR3 sequences, under 6% of them seen just once.

The source is a male donor with early-stage non-small cell lung cancer. The V call is TRBV7-2, the J call TRBJ2-4; 8 nucleotides agree with TRBD1. The specimen comprised lung tumor tissue, sampled at surgery. As DNA, the CDR3 is TGTGCCAGCAGCTACGGACAGGGAGACATTCAGTACTTC. Its translation is CASSYGQGDIQYF.